These 23 T cell receptor beta chains share one sample of origin, sequenced in a study of tumor and adjacent non-tumor tissue in lung cancer. RNA was extracted from bulk tissue without any cell sorting. A modified ARM-PCR protocol with three rounds of nested PCR amplified TCRbeta. TCRdb passed the multiplex PCR reads through MiXCR, listing each CDR3 protein once. The sample has about 75,000 distinct CDR3 sequences, more than 60% seen once. What was sequenced was lung tumor tissue. These receptor sequences come from a woman between 45 and 60 years old with non-small cell lung cancer.

This clonotype was seen at least ten times. This chain uses TRBV21-1 with TRBJ1-1; the D call in the table, TRBD1, was not verified against the DNA. TRBV21-1 is labeled a pseudogene. The CDR3 is made up of 16 amino acids. The CDR3 nucleotides are TGTGCCAGCAGCAGTCCCACAGGGGAATTGAACACTGAAGCTTTCTTT. Translation gives CASSSPTGELNTEAFF.

With respect to this clonotype: A much larger clone lies a single base off, so this may be a read error. V is TRBV5-1 and J is TRBJ2-5, with D perhaps matching TRBD1 (5 bases). CDR3 length: 18 residues. Germline V gene data show CDR1 as SGHRS and CDR2 as YFSETQ. The DNA of the CDR3 is TGCTCCAGCAGCTTGGTTGGGCGTTCCCTCACCAAGGGGGAGACCCAGTACTTC. It codes for CSSSLVGRSLTKGETQYF.

A few counts support this clonotype. Compared with germline, one end of the junction differs, possibly owing to a read error. The rearrangement joins TRBV4-1 to TRBJ2-1; D uncertain. This CDR3 has 16 residues. Germline V gives CDR1 MGHRA, CDR2 YSYEKL. The CDR3: CTSSQVDIHSYNEQFF. The CDR3 DNA sequence: TGCACCAGCAGCCAAGTAGACATACACTCCTACAATGAGCAGTTCTTC.

Concerning this clonotype itself: One junction end disagrees with the germline gene, perhaps due to a read error. The J gene is TRBJ2-1, the V gene TRBV4-1; tentative D call: TRBD2 (6 bases). Germline V gives CDR1 MGHRA, CDR2 YSYEKL. The CDR3 runs 15 residues. CDR3 amino acids: CTSSQDTGFSGEQFF. For the CDR3, the DNA is TGCACCAGCAGTCAAGATACGGGGTTTAGCGGAGAGCAGTTCTTC.

V usage is TRBV11-2 and J usage is TRBJ2-1; 9 bases map to TRBD2. The V segment lost 6 bases and the J segment 9 bases; nucleotides outside the gene matches: 12. CDR1 and CDR2 from the germline V gene are SGHAT and FQNNGV. The CDR3 has 15 residues. CDR3 loop: CASSPRTSVAGEQFF. In DNA, the CDR3 is TGTGCCAGCAGTCCCCGGACTAGCGTGGCGGGTGAGCAGTTCTTC.

This clonotype appeared a single time. The chain carries TRBV2 and TRBJ2-5; 8 bases map to TRBD2. This CDR3 has 14 amino acids. The germline V gene has CDR1 SNHLY and CDR2 FYNNEI. V lost 11 bases, J lost 4 bases, and 12 bases stayed unmatched. The CDR3 DNA sequence: TGTGCCGGCAAGACTCGTCGGGGGGGAGAGACCCAGTACTTC. This codes for CAGKTRRGGETQYF.

In the case of this clonotype: This could be a read error, since a much larger clone is one nucleotide away. V usage is TRBV20-1 and J usage is TRBJ2-7; 8 nucleotides align to TRBD2. Germline V CDR1 and CDR2: DFQATT, SNEGSKA (reference sequence). This CDR3 region has 14 residues. V lost 6 bases to trimming and J lost 5 bases; unmatched junction nucleotides: 12. As DNA, the CDR3 is TGCAGTGCCCCCCTCAGCGGGAGCATACACGAGCAGTACTTC. Its translation is CSAPLSGSIHEQYF.

This clonotype is a singleton in its sample. Just one base apart from a much larger clone, this may be a read error. J is TRBJ2-3 and V is TRBV20-1, with 9 bases that match TRBD2. The V segment lost 4 bases and the J segment 5 bases; nucleotides outside the gene matches: 13. Per germline, CDR1 DFQATT and CDR2 SNEGSKA (reference sequence). CDR3 length equals 16 residues. The CDR3 here is CSAISRLAEMVDTQYF. Written as DNA, the CDR3 is TGCAGTGCTATATCTAGACTAGCGGAGATGGTAGATACGCAGTATTTT.

This chain joins TRBV5-1 and TRBJ2-7, with D unresolved. The CDR3 runs to 14 residues. V dropped 0 bases and J dropped 3 bases, with 10 bases sitting between them. Looked up from germline, CDR1 is SGHRS and CDR2 is YFSETQ. CDR3 residues: CASSLGVSSYEQYF. The CDR3 bases are TGCGCCAGCAGCTTGGGGGTGTCAAGCTACGAGCAGTACTTC. Looking up the rest from reference TRBV5-1 and TRBJ2-7 gives the full variable domain: KAGVTQTPRYLIKTRGQQVTLSCSPISGHRSVSWYQQTPGQGLQFLFEYFSETQRNKGNFPGRFSGRQFSNSRSEMNVSTLELGDSALYLCASSLGVSSYEQYFGPGTRLTVT.

V gene TRBV5-6 combines with J gene TRBJ2-1; unclear D gene. Per the germline V gene, CDR1 is SGHDT and CDR2 is YYEEEE. This CDR3 has 13 amino acids. V was shortened by 6 bases and J by 5 bases, with 12 bases between the two germline ends. The CDR3, as DNA: TGTGCCAGCAACTCGACAAGGCACAATGAGCAGTTCTTC. This encodes CASNSTRHNEQFF.

The chain joins TRBV4-1 to TRBJ2-1, with TRBD2 matching over 12 bases. From germline, CDR1 is MGHRA and CDR2 YSYEKL. After removal of 2 bases from V and 10 bases from J, the junction contained 6 bases not matched to a gene. The CDR3 length is 15 residues. The CDR3 DNA follows: TGCGCCAGCAGCCAACCCTCTAGCGGGGGGGCCGAGCAGTTCTTC. Amino acid sequence: CASSQPSSGGAEQFF.

As to this clonotype: A much bigger clone sits one base away, suggesting this may be a read error. The rearrangement joins TRBV24-1 to TRBJ2-2, with D perhaps matching TRBD2 (5 bases). The CDR3 totals 16 residues. Germline V gene sequence: CDR1 KGHDR, CDR2 SFDVKD. The CDR3 bases are TGTACCACCAGTGATTTACCAGCGGCGAACACCGGGGAGCTGTTTTTT. It specifies CTTSDLPAANTGELFF.

This clonotype was observed many times. This chain links TRBV29-1 with TRBJ1-2; D unclear. Germline CDR1 is SQVTM and CDR2 is ANQGSEA. Trimming took off 3 bases at V and 2 bases at J, with 4 bases between the two ends. This CDR3 is built from 11 residues. This CDR3 is CSVDGNYGYTF. DNA for the CDR3: TGCAGCGTTGACGGCAACTATGGCTACACCTTC.

Details on this clonotype: At one end the junction does not follow the germline gene, possibly because of a read error. The genes are TRBV29-1 and TRBJ2-5; no clear D. From germline, CDR1 is SQVTM and CDR2 ANQGSEA. This CDR3 has 9 amino acids. CDR3 sequence (DNA): TGTGTCGTATGGGAGACCCAGTACTTC. This sequence encodes CVVWETQYF.

On this clonotype: A read error may produce the germline difference seen at one junction end. This chain links TRBV4-2 with TRBJ2-1; 9 bases match TRBD2. CDR1 LGHNA and CDR2 YNFKEQ come from the germline V gene. The CDR3 is 16 residues long. The CDR3 reads CAGSQEETSGFNEQFF. Here the CDR3 DNA reads TGTGCCGGCAGCCAGGAAGAGACTAGCGGCTTCAATGAGCAGTTCTTC.

Comments on this clonotype: A read error is possible here, since a much larger clone lies one base away. The chain employs TRBV7-9 and TRBJ2-3, with D maybe TRBD2 (6 bases). In germline, CDR1 is SEHNR, CDR2 FQNEAQ (reference sequence). CDR3 length: 15 residues. The CDR3 bases are TGTGCCAACAGCTTAGGCGGAGGGAGCACAGATACGCAGTATTTT. Residues: CANSLGGGSTDTQYF.

This clonotype has just a few counts. Being one base from a much bigger clone, this may be a read error. The chain combines TRBV28 with TRBJ2-7, with 7 positions matching TRBD2. Germline CDR1 and CDR2: MDHEN and SYDVKM. The CDR3 covers 14 residues. The CDR3 DNA sequence: TGTGCCGGCAGTTTCTTGCGGGAGAGCTACGAGCAGTACTTC. As protein: CAGSFLRESYEQYF.

This clonotype was recorded only once. With a much larger clone just one base away, this may be a read error. The rearrangement joins TRBV20-1 to TRBJ2-1; 9 bases line up with TRBD2. J was trimmed by 1 base and V by 7 bases; bases with no gene match: 23. The CDR3 contains 20 residues. Germline CDR1 and CDR2: DFQATT and SNEGSKA (reference sequence). CDR3 sequence: CSVSCLAGAAVIRSYNEQFF. The CDR3 region has the DNA TGCAGTGTATCCTGCTTAGCGGGAGCAGCGGTAATTAGGTCCTACAATGAGCAGTTCTTC.

For this clonotype: Because it lacks the conserved phenylalanine or tryptophan at the end, this CDR3 is likely a read error. The chain couples TRBV28 to TRBJ1-2; 9 bases line up with TRBD1. Germline CDR1 is MDHEN and CDR2 is SYDVKM. CDR3 length: 14 residues. CDR3 sequence (DNA): TGTACCAGCAGTTTTTGGTACAGGGGGCCTGGCTACACCTTA. This translates into CTSSFWYRGPGYTL.

As regards this clonotype: A junction end diverges from the germline sequence, so it may reflect a read error. The chain joins TRBV6-1 to TRBJ1-4, with D perhaps matching TRBD1 (5 bases). The germline V gene has CDR1 MNHNS and CDR2 SASEGT. The CDR3 extends over 16 amino acids. As DNA, the CDR3 is TGTGCCAGCGGTGAAACTCCGCCGGGACGGGGTGAAAAACTGTTTTTT. Its translation is CASGETPPGRGEKLFF.

A remark on this clonotype: This may come from a read error, since a much larger clone is one base off. V usage is TRBV28 and J usage is TRBJ1-2; 7 bases align to TRBD1. Trimming removed 5 bases from V and 6 bases from J; junction bases left unmatched: 15. The CDR3 sequence is 16 residues long. Germline CDR1 is MDHEN and CDR2 is SYDVKM. CDR3 region: CASSIPRQGLGNGYTF. The CDR3, as DNA: TGTGCCAGCAGTATCCCCCGACAGGGTCTCGGTAATGGCTACACCTTC.

Regarding this clonotype: The conserved phenylalanine or tryptophan normally closing the CDR3 is absent here, so this likely arose from a read error. The chain couples TRBV12-3 or TRBV12-4 to TRBJ2-1; D not certain. The CDR3 totals 15 residues. The V and J ends lost 5 bases and 4 bases respectively, with 15 bases between them. Here the CDR3 reads CASSPPTYEYNEQFI. CDR3 coding DNA: TGTGCCAGCAGTCCTCCAACCTACGAGTACAATGAGCAGTTCATC.

In the case of this clonotype: Here the CDR3 omits its conserved ending phenylalanine or tryptophan, so a read error is the likely source. The chain joins TRBV4-2 to TRBJ2-1, with D possibly TRBD2 on 5 matching bases. Per the germline V gene, CDR1 is LGHNA and CDR2 is YNFKEQ. The CDR3 extends over 17 amino acids. CDR3 sequence: CASSQEVGGGPYNEQFL. The CDR3 DNA sequence: TGTGCAAGCAGCCAAGAGGTGGGTGGCGGGCCCTACAATGAGCAGTTCTTG.